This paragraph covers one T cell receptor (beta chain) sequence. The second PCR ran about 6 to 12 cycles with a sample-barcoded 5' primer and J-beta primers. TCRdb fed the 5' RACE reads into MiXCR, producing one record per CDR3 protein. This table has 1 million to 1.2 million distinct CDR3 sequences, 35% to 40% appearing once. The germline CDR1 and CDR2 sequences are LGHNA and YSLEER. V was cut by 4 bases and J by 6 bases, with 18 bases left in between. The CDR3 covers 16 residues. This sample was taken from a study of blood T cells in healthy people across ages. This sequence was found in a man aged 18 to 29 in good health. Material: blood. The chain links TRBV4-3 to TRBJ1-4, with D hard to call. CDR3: CASSLRPGSLDEKLFF. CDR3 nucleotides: TGCGCCAGCAGCCTTAGACCAGGAAGCTTAGATGAAAAACTGTTTTTT.